Here is one TCR beta chain with its context. This entry is derived from a study of response to subunit inactivated influenza vaccine. This CDR3 has 16 amino acids. The V and J ends lost 4 bases and 5 bases, in that order; junction bases with no gene match: 5. Germline V gene sequence: CDR1 SGHTA, CDR2 FQGTGA. TCRdb redid the calling of the RT-PCR reads with MiXCR, one entry per CDR3 protein. Of around 710,000 distinct CDR3 sequences listed, over 11% were seen once; the top ten hold less than 9%. This material consisted of PBMCs from blood, taken less than 15 days before vaccination. V and J are TRBV7-3 and TRBJ2-1; 13 bases fit TRBD2. This TCR was recovered from a man aged 50-60 years who received an inactivated influenza vaccine. The DNA of the CDR3 is TGTGCCAGCAGCTCCTGGGGACTAGCGGGGAACAATGAGCAGTTCTTC. Protein sequence: CASSSWGLAGNNEQFF. The full variable domain, rest sourced from reference TRBV7-3 and TRBJ2-1, is GAGVSQTPSNKVTEKGKYVELRCDPISGHTALYWYRQSLGQGPEFLIYFQGTGAADDSGLPNDRFFAVRPEGSVSTLKIQRTERGDSAVYLCASSSWGLAGNNEQFFGPGTRLTVL.